The 8 T cell receptor beta chains below all came from one sample that was sequenced in a study of cytomegalovirus exposure and HLA in healthy donors. PCR was performed using 60 Vbeta and 13 Jbeta primers. Profiled with immunoSEQ multiplex PCR; TCRdb holds only in-frame clones, not every one. Of 99,000 or so clones listed, around a tenth were seen once; the top ten hold 5% to 6.5%. The sequenced sample consisted of PBMCs. The origin of the receptors is a man between 35 and 55 years old in good health and CMV-seropositive.

This clone appeared a few times. The junction departs from germline at one end; a sequencing error may be responsible. The CDR3 DNA sequence: TGTGCCAGCAGATTCCGGGACAGGGACTTCCCAACGACATCATTC. Its translation: CASRFRDRDFPTTSF. The chain has TRBV5-6 and TRBJ2-7; 9 nucleotides line up with TRBD1. The CDR3 contains 15 residues. CDR1 is SGHDT and CDR2 is YYEEEE in the germline V gene.

The J gene is TRBJ2-2, the V gene TRBV7-9; 7 bases align to TRBD1. Trimming at V came to 5 bases and at J to 2 bases, leaving 14 bases not matched to a gene. This CDR3 is built from 18 residues. From germline, CDR1 is SEHNR and CDR2 FQNEAQ (reference sequence). The CDR3 DNA reads as TGTGCCAGCAGCACTCCCGCATGGACAGGCCTAAACACCGGGGAGCTGTTTTTT. Encoded protein: CASSTPAWTGLNTGELFF.

This clone turned up a few times. The chain uses TRBV10-3 and TRBJ2-1, with 8 nucleotides matching TRBD1. CDR3 length: 14 amino acids. Germline trimming cut 6 bases from V and 4 bases from J; bases unmatched to any gene: 5. Per the germline V gene, CDR1 is ENHRY and CDR2 is SYGVKD. CDR3 sequence: CAIRQGVLYNEQFF. The CDR3 coding sequence is TGTGCCATCAGACAGGGGGTACTGTACAATGAGCAGTTCTTC.

The J gene is TRBJ1-6, the V gene TRBV2, with 7 positions matching TRBD1. The CDR3 runs to 14 residues. Germline V gene lookup returns CDR1 SNHLY and CDR2 FYNNEI. The V gene end was trimmed by 7 bases and the J gene end by 7 bases; junction bases not matched to a gene: 7. The CDR3, as DNA: TGTGCCAGCAACCTCGAGACAGGGAATTCACCCCTCCACTTT. It yields the protein CASNLETGNSPLHF.

This clone came up a few times. The CDR3 spells CASSKEGSHQPQHF. The CDR3 region has the DNA TGTGCCAGCAGCAAGGAGGGGTCACATCAGCCCCAGCATTTT. The chain couples TRBV6-6 to TRBJ1-5; a possible D gene is TRBD1 (5 bases). CDR1 is MNHNY, CDR2 SVGAGI, per germline (reference sequence). V was pared by 6 bases and J by 5 bases, with 14 bases between. There are 14 residues in the CDR3.

Only a few counts were recorded for this clone. Other nucleotide sequences in the sample specify the same CDR3. V and J are TRBV9 and TRBJ2-1, with D unresolved. The germline V and J ends were trimmed by 0 bases and 0 bases, with 7 bases remaining between them. CDR3 length: 15 residues. Germline lookup yields CDR1 SGDLS and CDR2 YYNGEE. CDR3 sequence: CASSVDSSSYNEQFF. CDR3 coding DNA: TGTGCCAGCAGCGTAGACAGTTCCTCCTACAATGAGCAGTTCTTC.

The chain carries TRBV28 and TRBJ1-1; no definite D call. Germline lookup yields CDR1 MDHEN and CDR2 SYDVKM. V shed 6 bases and J shed 0 bases, with 5 bases lying between them. This CDR3 spans 12 amino acids. CDR3 residues: CASSPMNTEAFF. The CDR3 DNA follows: TGTGCCAGCAGCCCTATGAACACTGAAGCTTTCTTT.

The gene calls are TRBV28 and TRBJ2-4; D call uncertain. This CDR3 contains 15 residues. Germline loops: CDR1 MDHEN, CDR2 SYDVKM. The V and J ends lost 6 bases and 0 bases respectively, with 12 bases between them. The CDR3 spells CASSSVRGAKNIQYF. The DNA for the CDR3 is TGTGCCAGCAGCTCGGTGCGCGGAGCCAAAAACATTCAGTACTTC. Supplemented by reference TRBV28 and TRBJ2-4, the full variable domain reads DVKVTQSSRYLVKRTGEKVFLECVQDMDHENMFWYRQDPGLGLRLIYFSYDVKMKEKGDIPEGYSVSREKKERFSLILESASTNQTSMYLCASSSVRGAKNIQYFGAGTRLSVL.